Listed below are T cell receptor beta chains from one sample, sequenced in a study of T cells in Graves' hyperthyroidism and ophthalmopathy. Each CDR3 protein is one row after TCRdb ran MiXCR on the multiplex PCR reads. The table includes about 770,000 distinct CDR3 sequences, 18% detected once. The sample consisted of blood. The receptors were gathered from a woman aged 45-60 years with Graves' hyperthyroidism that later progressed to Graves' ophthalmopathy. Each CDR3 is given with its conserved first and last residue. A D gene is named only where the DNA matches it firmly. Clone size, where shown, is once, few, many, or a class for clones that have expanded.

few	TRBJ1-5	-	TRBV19	TGTGCCAGTAGTGATTGGGACAATAGCAATCAGCCCCAGCATTTT	CASSDWDNSNQPQHF
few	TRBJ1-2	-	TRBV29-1	TGCAGCGTTGAGACGGGAGGACATACCTATGGCTACACCTTC	CSVETGGHTYGYTF
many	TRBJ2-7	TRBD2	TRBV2	TGTGCCAGCAGTGAATTGCTAGCGGGGGCCTCCTCCTACGAGCAGTACTTC	CASSELLAGASSYEQYF
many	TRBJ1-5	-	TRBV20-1	TGCAGTGCCCAAGCAGGGTATAGCAATCAGCCCCAGCATTTT	CSAQAGYSNQPQHF
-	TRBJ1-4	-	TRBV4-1	TGCGCCAGCAGCCAAGAATCGTATGAAAGACTGTTTTTT	CASSQESYERLFF
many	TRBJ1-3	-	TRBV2	TGTGCCAGCATTCTCTCTGGAAACACCATATATTTT	CASILSGNTIYF
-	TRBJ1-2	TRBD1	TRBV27	TGTGCCAGCTTTTCTCCTCGACAGGGAGCCTATGGCTACACCTTC	CASFSPRQGAYGYTF
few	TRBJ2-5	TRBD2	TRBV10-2	TGCGCCACCGATAGCGGGGCCCAAGAGACCCAGTACTTC	CATDSGAQETQYF
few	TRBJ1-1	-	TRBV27	TGTGCCAGCAACCATGGGGGCTCCCGTGAAGCTTTCTTT	CASNHGGSREAFF
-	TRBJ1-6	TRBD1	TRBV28	TGTGCCAGCAGTTTAGACAGGGCGGCTTCACCCCTCCACTTT	CASSLDRAASPLHF
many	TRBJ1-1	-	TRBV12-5	TGTGCTAGTGGTTTGGGCCAGCTTGAAGCTTTCTTT	CASGLGQLEAFF
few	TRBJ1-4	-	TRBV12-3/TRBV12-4	TGTGCCAGCAGTTTCCACGTTATGACAGACTTACCAACTAATGAAAAACTGTTTTTT	CASSFHVMTDLPTNEKLFF
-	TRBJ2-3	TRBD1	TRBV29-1	TGCAGCGTTGGGATCGGACAGGGGGCACAAGATACGCAGTATTTT	CSVGIGQGAQDTQYF
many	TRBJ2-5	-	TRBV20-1	TGCAGTGCTAGAGATCGTGAGTTCCAAGAGACCCAGTACTTC	CSARDREFQETQYF
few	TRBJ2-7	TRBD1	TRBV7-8	TGTGCCAGCAGTTTCTCCGGGACAGGGGTCTACGAGCAGTACTTC	CASSFSGTGVYEQYF
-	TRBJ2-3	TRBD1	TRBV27	TGTGCCAGCAGAACCAGACAGGGGGCTTTCTCAGATACGCAGTATTTT	CASRTRQGAFSDTQYF
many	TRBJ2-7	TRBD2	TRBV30	TGTGCCTGGAGTGTAGGACTAGCGGCCGAGCAGTACTTC	CAWSVGLAAEQYF
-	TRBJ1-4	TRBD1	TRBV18	TGTGCCAGCTCATTGGACAGGGTAGGAGAAAAACTGTTTTTT	CASSLDRVGEKLFF
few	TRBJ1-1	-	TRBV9	TGTGCCAGCAGTGAGATAGGGGATACCACTGAAGCTTTCTTT	CASSEIGDTTEAFF
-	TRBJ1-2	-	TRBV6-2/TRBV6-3	TGTACCAGCAGTGGCAGGACGGCGGGGAACTATGGCTACACCTTC	CTSSGRTAGNYGYTF
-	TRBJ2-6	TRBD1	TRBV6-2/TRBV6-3	TGTGCCAGCAGTTCCGGGACAGGGGTCTCTGGGGCCAACGTCCTGACTTTC	CASSSGTGVSGANVLTF
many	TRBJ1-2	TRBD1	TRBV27	TGTGCCAGCAGTTCGGTTGCAGGGGGGGAACTTAACTATGGCTACACCTTC	CASSSVAGGELNYGYTF
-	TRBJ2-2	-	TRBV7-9	TGTGCCAGCAGCCTTCTCCCGGGGGCAGACACCGGGGAGCTGTTTTTT	CASSLLPGADTGELFF
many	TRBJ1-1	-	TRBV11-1	TGTGCCAGCAGCTTGGCTAGCCCTAACGACAGACCCTACACTGAAGCTTTCTTT	CASSLASPNDRPYTEAFF
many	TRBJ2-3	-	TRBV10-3	TGTGCCATCGGGCCCGAAAGGCCAGATACGCAGTATTTT	CAIGPERPDTQYF
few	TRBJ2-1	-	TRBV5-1	TGCGCCAGCAGCGAGGGGTTACAATCTTACTCCTACAATGAGCAGTTCTTC	CASSEGLQSYSYNEQFF
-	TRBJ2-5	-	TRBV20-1	TGCAGTGCGCCGGACTGGGCTGCCCAGTACTTC	CSAPDWAAQYF
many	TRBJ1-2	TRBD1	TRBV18	TGTGCCAGCTCAGCGGGACAGAACTATGGCTACACCTTC	CASSAGQNYGYTF
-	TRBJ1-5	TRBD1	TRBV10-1	TGCGCCAATAGGAGGGACAGGGGGCCCGATGGGAGCAATCAGCCCCAGCATTTT	CANRRDRGPDGSNQPQHF
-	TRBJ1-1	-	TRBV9	TGTGCCAGCAGCGCCCACGTTGGAGGGGGCACTGAAGCTTTCTTT	CASSAHVGGGTEAFF
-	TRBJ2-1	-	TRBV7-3	TGTGCCAGCAGCTTAAACGCGCCGGCCGGATTAGGGCCCCTTTCACACTACAATGAGCAGTTCTTC	CASSLNAPAGLGPLSHYNEQFF
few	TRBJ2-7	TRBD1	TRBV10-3	TGTGCCATCAAAGGGACAGGGGGCTGGGAGCAGTACTTC	CAIKGTGGWEQYF
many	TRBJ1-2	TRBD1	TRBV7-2	TGTGCCAGCAGCACCGACAGGGACTTCTATGGCTACACCTTC	CASSTDRDFYGYTF
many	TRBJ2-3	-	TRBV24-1	TGTGCCACCAGTGACCGAGTTGACGGCTTTCAGACGCAGTATTTT	CATSDRVDGFQTQYF
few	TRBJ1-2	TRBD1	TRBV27	TGTGCCAGCAGTCCCCGGCCCGCCCAGGGGGCTTGTACCTTC	CASSPRPAQGACTF
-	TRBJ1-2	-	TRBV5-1	TGCGCCAGCACCAGGACGGCGGACAGATCCTATGGCTACACCTTC	CASTRTADRSYGYTF
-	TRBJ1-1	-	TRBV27	TGTGCCAGCAGTTCCCAAGCGGGGTCGAACACTGAAGCTTCCTTT	CASSSQAGSNTEASF